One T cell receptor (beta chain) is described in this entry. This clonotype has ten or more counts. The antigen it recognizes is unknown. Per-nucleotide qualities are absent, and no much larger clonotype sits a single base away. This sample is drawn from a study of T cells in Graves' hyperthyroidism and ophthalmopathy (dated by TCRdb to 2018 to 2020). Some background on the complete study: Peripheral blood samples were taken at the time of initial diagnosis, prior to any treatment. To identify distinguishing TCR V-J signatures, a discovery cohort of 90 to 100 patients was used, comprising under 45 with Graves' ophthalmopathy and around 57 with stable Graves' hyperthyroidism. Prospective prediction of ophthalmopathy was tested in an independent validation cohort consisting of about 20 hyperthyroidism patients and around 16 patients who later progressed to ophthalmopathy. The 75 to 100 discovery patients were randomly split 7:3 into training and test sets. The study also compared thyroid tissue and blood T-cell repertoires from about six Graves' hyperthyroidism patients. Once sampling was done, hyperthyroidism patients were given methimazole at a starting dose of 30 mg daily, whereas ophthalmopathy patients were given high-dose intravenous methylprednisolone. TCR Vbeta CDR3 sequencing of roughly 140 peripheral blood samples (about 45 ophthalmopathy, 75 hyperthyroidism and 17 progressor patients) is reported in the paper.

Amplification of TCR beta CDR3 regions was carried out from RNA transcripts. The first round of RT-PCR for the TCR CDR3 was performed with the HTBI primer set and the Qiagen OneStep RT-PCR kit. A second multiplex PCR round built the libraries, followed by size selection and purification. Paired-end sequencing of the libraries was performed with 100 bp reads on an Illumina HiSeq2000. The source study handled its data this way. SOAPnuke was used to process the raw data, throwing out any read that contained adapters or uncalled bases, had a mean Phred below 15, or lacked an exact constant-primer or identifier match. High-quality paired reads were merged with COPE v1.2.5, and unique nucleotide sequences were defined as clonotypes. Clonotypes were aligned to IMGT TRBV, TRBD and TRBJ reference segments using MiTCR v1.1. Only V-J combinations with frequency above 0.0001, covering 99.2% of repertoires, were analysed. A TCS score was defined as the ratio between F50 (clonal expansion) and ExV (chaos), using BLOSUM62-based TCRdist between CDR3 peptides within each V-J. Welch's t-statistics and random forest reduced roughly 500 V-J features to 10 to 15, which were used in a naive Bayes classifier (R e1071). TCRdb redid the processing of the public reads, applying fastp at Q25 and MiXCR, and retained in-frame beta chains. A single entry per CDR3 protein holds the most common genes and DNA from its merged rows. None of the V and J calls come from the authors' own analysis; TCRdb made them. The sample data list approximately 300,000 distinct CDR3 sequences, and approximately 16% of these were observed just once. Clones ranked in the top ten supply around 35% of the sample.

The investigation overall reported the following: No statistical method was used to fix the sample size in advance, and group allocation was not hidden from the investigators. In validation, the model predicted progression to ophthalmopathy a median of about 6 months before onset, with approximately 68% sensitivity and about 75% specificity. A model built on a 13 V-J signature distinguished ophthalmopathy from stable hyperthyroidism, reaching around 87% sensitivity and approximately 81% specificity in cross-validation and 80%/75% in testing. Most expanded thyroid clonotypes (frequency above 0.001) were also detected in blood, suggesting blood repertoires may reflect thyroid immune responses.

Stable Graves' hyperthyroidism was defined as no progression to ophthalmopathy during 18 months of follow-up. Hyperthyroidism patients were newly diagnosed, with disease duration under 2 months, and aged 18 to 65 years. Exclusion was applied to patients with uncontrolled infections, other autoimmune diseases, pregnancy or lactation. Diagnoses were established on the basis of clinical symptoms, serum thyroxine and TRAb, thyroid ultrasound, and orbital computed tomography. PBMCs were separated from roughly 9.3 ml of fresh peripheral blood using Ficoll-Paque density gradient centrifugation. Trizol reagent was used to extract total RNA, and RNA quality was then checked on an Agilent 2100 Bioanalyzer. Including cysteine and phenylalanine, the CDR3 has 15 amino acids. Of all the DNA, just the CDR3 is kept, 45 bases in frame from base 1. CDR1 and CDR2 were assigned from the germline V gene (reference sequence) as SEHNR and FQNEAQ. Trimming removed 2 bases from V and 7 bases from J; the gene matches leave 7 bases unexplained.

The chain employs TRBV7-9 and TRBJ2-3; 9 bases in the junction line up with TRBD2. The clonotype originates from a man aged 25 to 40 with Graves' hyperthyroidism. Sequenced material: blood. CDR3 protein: CASSLLAGSLNTQYF. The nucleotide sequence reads TGTGCCAGCAGCTTACTAGCGGGGAGTTTAAATACGCAGTATTTT.